This entry lists 11 T cell receptor beta chains sequenced from one sample in a study of blood T cell repertoires in COVID-19. Assay used: immunoSEQ multiplex PCR; TCRdb lists only in-frame clones, some missing. The data hold some 390,000 clones, with approximately 90% observed a single time. The specimen was peripheral blood. These receptors all stem from a woman aged 40 to 55 with COVID-19, enrolled during active disease.

The V call is TRBV6-6, the J call TRBJ2-5; the match to TRBD1 covers 10 bases. The CDR3 consists of 15 residues. V dropped 7 bases and J dropped 5; count of bases not matched to a gene: 10. Germline V CDR1 and CDR2: MNHNY, SVGAGI (reference sequence). CDR3 loop: CASMGTGVLRETQYF. The CDR3 bases are TGTGCCAGCATGGGGACAGGGGTCCTCCGGGAGACCCAGTACTTC.

Comment on this clone: Being one base from a much bigger clone, this may be a read error. This chain links TRBV6-1 with TRBJ1-1; D may be TRBD1 (6 bases). Looked up from germline, CDR1 is MNHNS and CDR2 is SASEGT. This CDR3 is 13 amino acids long. The V and J ends lost 3 bases and 1 base respectively, with 6 bases between them. CDR3 region: CASSDRGNTEAFF. The CDR3 DNA is TGTGCCAGCAGTGACAGGGGGAACACTGAAGCTTTCTTT.

This rearrangement joins TRBV7-3 to TRBJ1-3; 7 bases align to TRBD1. Germline loops: CDR1 SGHTA, CDR2 FQGTGA. The CDR3 sequence is 15 residues long. V shed 5 bases, J shed 3 bases, and the junction held 7 bases outside the gene matches. Here the CDR3 reads CASSPGRGHGNTIYF. DNA of the CDR3: TGTGCCAGCAGCCCCGGGAGGGGGCATGGAAACACCATATATTTT. The full variable domain, its missing parts supplied by reference TRBV7-3 and TRBJ1-3, is GAGVSQTPSNKVTEKGKYVELRCDPISGHTALYWYRQSLGQGPEFLIYFQGTGAADDSGLPNDRFFAVRPEGSVSTLKIQRTERGDSAVYLCASSPGRGHGNTIYFGEGSWLTVV.

The chain links TRBV11-2 to TRBJ1-5, with D unclear. The germline CDR1 and CDR2 sequences are SGHAT and FQNNGV. V dropped 0 bases and J dropped 3 bases, with 9 bases sitting between them. The CDR3 is made up of 15 amino acids. In nucleotides, the CDR3 is TGTGCCAGCAGCTTAGATATACGGGACAATCAGCCCCAGCATTTT. It codes for CASSLDIRDNQPQHF.

CDR3 DNA: TGCGCCAGCAGCTTGGGGCACACCATATATTTT. Its protein is CASSLGHTIYF. The J gene is TRBJ1-3, the V gene TRBV5-1; D is ambiguous. In germline, CDR1 is SGHRS, CDR2 YFSETQ. The CDR3 covers 11 residues. V dropped 0 bases and J dropped 8 bases, with 3 bases sitting between them.

Worth noting for this clone: The same CDR3 is also encoded by other DNA sequences in this sample. J is TRBJ2-3 and V is TRBV7-3, with a weak D call TRBD2 (6 bases). The V gene's germline CDR1 is SGHTA and CDR2 FQGTGA. V was pared by 2 bases and J by 0 bases, with 9 bases between. The length of the CDR3 is 15 residues. The CDR3 DNA is TGTGCCAGCAGCTTAGACCGGGGGAGCACAGATACGCAGTATTTT. Translated: CASSLDRGSTDTQYF.

This chain links TRBV30 with TRBJ1-6; 7 bases are shared with TRBD1. The CDR3 totals 18 residues. V was pared by 7 bases and J by 0 bases, with 15 bases of the junction left unmatched. In germline, CDR1 is GTSNPN, CDR2 SVGIG (reference sequence). This CDR3 reads CAYHSDRRLGSYNSPLHF. The DNA for the CDR3 is TGTGCCTACCACTCGGACAGGAGGCTTGGCTCCTATAATTCACCCCTCCACTTT.

V gene TRBV10-2 combines with J gene TRBJ1-4; TRBD1 matches 7 bases. The CDR3 runs to 16 residues. Trimming cost V 5 bases and J 8 bases; bases outside gene matches: 14. Germline V gives CDR1 WSHSY, CDR2 SAAADI. CDR3 nucleotide sequence: TGCGCCAGCAGTTACCTTCGGGGACAGACGCACGAAAAACTGTTTTTT. Translating gives CASSYLRGQTHEKLFF.

DNA for the CDR3: TGTGCCAGCTCACCGTCAGCAGGTTACCACGAGCAGTACTTC. Encoded protein: CASSPSAGYHEQYF. V is TRBV18 and J is TRBJ2-7, with D uncertain. This CDR3 region has 14 residues. CDR1 KGHSH and CDR2 LQKENI come from the germline V gene. Trimming removed 3 bases from V and 5 bases from J, with 14 bases in between.

The chain combines TRBV28 with TRBJ1-1, with D tentatively TRBD1 (5 bases). The V gene lost 8 bases and the J gene lost 7 bases, with 14 bases spanning the gap. The CDR3 sequence is 12 residues long. Germline CDR1 is MDHEN and CDR2 is SYDVKM. The CDR3 loop is CASLGGFIEAFF. The CDR3 nucleotides are TGTGCCAGCCTGGGGGGGTTCATTGAAGCTTTCTTT.

The chain couples TRBV6-2 or TRBV6-3 to TRBJ1-6; possible D gene TRBD1, 6 bases. The CDR3 runs 13 residues. V lost 6 bases and J 13 bases, leaving 16 bases between the germline ends. Germline CDR1 is MNHEY and CDR2 is SVGEGT. DNA for the CDR3: TGTGCCAGCAGCTCCAGACAGAGGGGGCCCCTCCACTTT. Translated, it gives CASSSRQRGPLHF.